This T cell receptor (beta chain) appears in the sequencing data of a study of shared clonotypes between healthy human individuals. Study as a whole: The cohort comprised a couple of women and a few men. Their ages spanned 18 to 49 years. Whole-study results and caveats: A reduction in generation probabilities was seen for non-shared clonotypes relative to those shared by all four donors.

The germline gives CDR1 MDHEN, CDR2 SYDVKM. J was trimmed by 2 bases and V by 5 bases; bases with no gene match: 8. The length of the CDR3 is 15 residues. Healthy HIV-negative adults with no recent acute infections or vaccinations were recruited as donors. There are a few counts of this clone. The antigen remains unidentified. An even split of each subset's genomic DNA across several immunoSEQ plates was performed. TCRdb's table, derived via immunoSEQ multiplex PCR, lists solely in-frame clones and lacks some. Here the sample spans around 1 million clones, 76% being singletons. What was sequenced was memory CD4+ T cells sorted from blood. The sample's subset: CD45RA-negative fraction. This sequence originates from a man aged 18 to 29 in good health. The chain couples TRBV28 to TRBJ2-7; the match to TRBD2 covers 8 bases. The CDR3 nucleotides are TGTGCCAGCAGTACGGGAGGGCCAGGGCCCTACGAGCAGTACTTC. Protein product: CASSTGGPGPYEQYF. Together with reference TRBV28 and TRBJ2-7, the CDR3 gives the full variable domain: DVKVTQSSRYLVKRTGEKVFLECVQDMDHENMFWYRQDPGLGLRLIYFSYDVKMKEKGDIPEGYSVSREKKERFSLILESASTNQTSMYLCASSTGGPGPYEQYFGPGTRLTVT.